One sample yielded the 10 T cell receptor beta chains listed below, sequenced in a study of identical twins. TCRdb independently ran MiXCR on the 5' RACE reads; one entry per CDR3 protein. The sample includes about 700,000 distinct CDR3 sequences, roughly 8% seen only once; the top ten take about 0.98%. These records were also assigned to another study, of yellow fever vaccine responses in identical twins.

Sequencing was done on a sample of PBMCs. All receptors derive from a woman between 18 and 29 years old in good health.

In this sample, this clonotype turned up many times. V is TRBV7-9 and J is TRBJ2-1; D gene ambiguous. Germline lookup yields CDR1 SEHNR and CDR2 FQNEAQ (reference sequence). V lost 1 base, J lost 10 bases, and 8 bases lay in between. This CDR3 has 12 amino acids. The chain's CDR3 is CASSLGAEEQFF. In DNA, the CDR3 is TGTGCCAGCAGCTTAGGGGCGGAAGAGCAGTTCTTC. The variable domain in full, with the rest retrieved from reference TRBV7-9 and TRBJ2-1, is DTGVSQNPRHKITKRGQNVTFRCDPISEHNRLYWYRQTLGQGPEFLTYFQNEAQLEKSRLLSDRFSAERPKGSFSTLEIQRTEQGDSAMYLCASSLGAEEQFFGPGTRLTVL.

This chain links TRBV20-1 with TRBJ1-5, with TRBD1 matching over 9 bases. The CDR3 consists of 13 residues. Unmatched junction bases numbered 5, after V lost 5 bases and J lost 6 bases. Germline V gene sequence: CDR1 DFQATT, CDR2 SNEGSKA (reference sequence). The DNA of the CDR3 is TGCAGTGCTCCGGGACAGGGCGTTCAGCCCCAGCATTTT. Residues: CSAPGQGVQPQHF.

Ten or more counts support this clonotype. The V call is TRBV4-3, the J call TRBJ2-1; 9 bases match TRBD2. With 1 base clipped from V and 2 bases from J, the junction kept 3 bases outside the gene matches. Looked up from germline, CDR1 is LGHNA and CDR2 is YSLEER. This CDR3 is built from 16 residues. CDR3 DNA: TGCGCCAGCAGCCAAGTAGCTAGCGGGACCTACAATGAGCAGTTCTTC. It translates to CASSQVASGTYNEQFF.

The J gene is TRBJ2-7, the V gene TRBV10-3, with D tentatively TRBD2 (6 bases). Germline V CDR1 and CDR2: ENHRY, SYGVKD. V lost 7 bases and J 5 bases, leaving 12 bases between the germline ends. The CDR3 is made up of 12 amino acids. The CDR3 nucleotides read TGTGCCATCAAAACGGACTACCACGAGCAGTACTTC. As protein: CAIKTDYHEQYF.

This chain connects TRBV20-1 to TRBJ2-5, with 10 nucleotides matching TRBD2. The V gene end was trimmed by 3 bases and the J gene end by 4 bases; junction bases not matched to a gene: 8. The CDR3 is made up of 15 amino acids. Germline CDR1 and CDR2: DFQATT and SNEGSKA (reference sequence). CDR3 sequence reads: CSASQLAGVRETQYF. Written as DNA, the CDR3 is TGCAGTGCTAGTCAGCTAGCGGGAGTAAGAGAGACCCAGTACTTC.

The table lists this clonotype with a few counts. This chain joins TRBV11-2 and TRBJ2-3, with 9 bases aligning to TRBD2. The V segment lost 5 bases and the J segment 0 bases; nucleotides outside the gene matches: 12. CDR3 length: 18 residues. The germline CDR1 and CDR2 sequences are SGHAT and FQNNGV. This CDR3 reads CASSPSRLAEISTDTQYF. Written as DNA, the CDR3 is TGTGCCAGCAGCCCCTCCCGACTAGCGGAAATAAGCACAGATACGCAGTATTTT.

The chain employs TRBV7-9 and TRBJ1-2, with D hard to call. The germline V and J ends were trimmed by 3 bases and 4 bases, with 9 bases remaining between them. This CDR3 has 13 residues. Per germline, CDR1 SEHNR and CDR2 FQNEAQ (reference sequence). The CDR3 spells CASSFGDGYGYTF. CDR3 coding DNA: TGTGCCAGCAGCTTTGGAGACGGCTATGGCTACACCTTC. The entire variable domain, with the rest obtained from reference TRBV7-9 and TRBJ1-2, is as follows: DTGVSQNPRHKITKRGQNVTFRCDPISEHNRLYWYRQTLGQGPEFLTYFQNEAQLEKSRLLSDRFSAERPKGSFSTLEIQRTEQGDSAMYLCASSFGDGYGYTFGSGTRLTVV.

This clonotype was recorded many times. The gene calls are TRBV6-1 and TRBJ2-5; TRBD1 agrees at 7 bases. Germline-derived CDR1 and CDR2 are MNHNS and SASEGT. The CDR3 totals 13 residues. The J segment lost 2 bases and the V segment lost 9 bases, leaving 6 bases of the junction unmatched. The CDR3: CASTRQGQETQYF. The CDR3 DNA follows: TGTGCCAGTACCCGACAGGGACAAGAGACCCAGTACTTC.

This chain uses TRBV23-1 with TRBJ2-2, with 7 bases matching TRBD1. TRBV23-1 is classed as an ORF, of uncertain function. The junction had 7 bases not matched to a gene; V was cut back by 4 bases and J by 2 bases. CDR3 size: 16 residues. The CDR3 region is CASSLRTGANTGELFF. DNA for the CDR3: TGCGCCAGCAGTCTTCGGACAGGCGCTAACACCGGGGAGCTGTTTTTT.

In its sample, this clonotype was seen many times. The chain couples TRBV6-2 or TRBV6-3 to TRBJ2-3; D gene uncertain. The V end was cut by 2 bases, the J end by 4 bases, with 16 bases between. This CDR3 is built from 16 residues. CDR1 is MNHEY, CDR2 SVGEGT, per germline. This chain's CDR3 is CASSYPGPPSADTQYF. The CDR3 DNA follows: TGTGCCAGCAGTTACCCCGGGCCACCTAGTGCAGATACGCAGTATTTT.